This T cell receptor beta chain was identified during a study of CD8 T cells in ankylosing spondylitis. Findings and caveats of the study: Seemingly characteristic of ankylosing spondylitis blood was a TCR beta motif consisting of eight highly homologous variants.

The table lists this clonotype with a few counts. Its matching antigen is unknown. The CDR3 spans 15 residues. TCRdb reanalysed the 5' RACE reads using MiXCR and keeps one entry per CDR3 protein. The sample yields fewer than 35,000 distinct CDR3 sequences, more than 25% seen once. Sequenced sample: synovial fluid, either unsorted or a sorted T cell fraction (not recorded which). The chain recombines TRBV21-1 with TRBJ2-1; the table gives TRBD2 as D, unverified against the DNA. TRBV21-1 is described as a pseudogene. The origin of this receptor is a male donor with ankylosing spondylitis. In nucleotides, the CDR3 is TGTGCCAGCGGCGGAAGGCGGGTGGGCTACAATGAGCAGTTCTTC. This encodes CASGGRRVGYNEQFF.